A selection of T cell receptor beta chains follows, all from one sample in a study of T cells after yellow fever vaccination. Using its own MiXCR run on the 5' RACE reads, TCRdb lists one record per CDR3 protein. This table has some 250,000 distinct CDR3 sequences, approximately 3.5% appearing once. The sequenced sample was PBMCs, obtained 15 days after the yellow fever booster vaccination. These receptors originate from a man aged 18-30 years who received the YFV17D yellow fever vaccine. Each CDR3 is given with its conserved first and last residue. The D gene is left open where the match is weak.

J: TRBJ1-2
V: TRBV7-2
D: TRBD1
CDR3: CASSLDAGQLIYGYTF

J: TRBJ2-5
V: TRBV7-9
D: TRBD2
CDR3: CASSLRASGGLRQETQYF

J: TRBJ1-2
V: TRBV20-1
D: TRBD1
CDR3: CSARDRSGDGYTF

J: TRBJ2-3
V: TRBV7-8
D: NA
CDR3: CASSFWTSTDTQYF

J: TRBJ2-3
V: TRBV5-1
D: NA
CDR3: CASSPNEGGIVYF

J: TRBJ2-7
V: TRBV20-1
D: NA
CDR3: CSARDLKNHEQYF

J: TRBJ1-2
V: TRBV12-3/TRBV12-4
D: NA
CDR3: CASSANRGSYGYTF

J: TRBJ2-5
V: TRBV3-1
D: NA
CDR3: CASSQGLSETQYF

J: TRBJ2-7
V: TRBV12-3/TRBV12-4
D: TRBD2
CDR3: CASSLAGLAAYEQYF

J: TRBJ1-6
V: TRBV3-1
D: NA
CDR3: CASSQEPTRDSPLHF

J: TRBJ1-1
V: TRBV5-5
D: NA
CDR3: CASSLASTADEAFF

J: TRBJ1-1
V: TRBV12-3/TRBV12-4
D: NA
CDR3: CAITPPGVVSMNTEAFF

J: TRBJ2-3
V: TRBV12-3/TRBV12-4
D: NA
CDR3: CASSYVSTDTQYF

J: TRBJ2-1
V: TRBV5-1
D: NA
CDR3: CASSLSGADEQFF

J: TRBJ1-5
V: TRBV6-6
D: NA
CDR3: CASSYDLDTLRPPQHF

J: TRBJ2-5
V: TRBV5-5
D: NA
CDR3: CASSSPTGKETQYF

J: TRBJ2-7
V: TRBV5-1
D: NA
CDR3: CASSLAGDTSYEQYF

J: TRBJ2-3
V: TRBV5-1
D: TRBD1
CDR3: CASSFTGGDVTDTQYF

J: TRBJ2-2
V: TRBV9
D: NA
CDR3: CASSVGATHTGELFF

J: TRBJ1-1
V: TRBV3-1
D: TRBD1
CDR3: CASSQVSQGAWTEAFF

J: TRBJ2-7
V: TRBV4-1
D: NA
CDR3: CASSHPAGTAYEQYF

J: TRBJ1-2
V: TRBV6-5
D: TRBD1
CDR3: CASGDRGSNGYTF

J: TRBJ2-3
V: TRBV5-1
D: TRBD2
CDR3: CASQRLASTDTQYF

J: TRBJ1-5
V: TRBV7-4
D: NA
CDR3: CASRSRPLQGSGQPQHF

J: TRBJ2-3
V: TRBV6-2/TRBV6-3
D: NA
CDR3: CASRDSMDTQYF

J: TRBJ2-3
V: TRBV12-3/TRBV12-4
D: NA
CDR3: CASNPGPAETDTQYF

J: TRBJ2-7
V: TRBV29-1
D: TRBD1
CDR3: CSVANLQGAHEQYF

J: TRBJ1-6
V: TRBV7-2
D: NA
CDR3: CASSLIPSPLHF

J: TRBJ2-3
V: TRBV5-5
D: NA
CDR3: CASSTPSDLSTDTQYF

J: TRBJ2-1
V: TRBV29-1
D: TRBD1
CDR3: CSARTGENNEQFF

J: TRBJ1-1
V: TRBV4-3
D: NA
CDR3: CASSPEGGAYTEAFF

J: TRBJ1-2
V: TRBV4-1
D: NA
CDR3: CASSLSGGDYGYTF

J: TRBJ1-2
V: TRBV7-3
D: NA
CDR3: CASSQGRGGYTF

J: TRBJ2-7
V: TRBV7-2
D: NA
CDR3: CASSFVLTTEQYF

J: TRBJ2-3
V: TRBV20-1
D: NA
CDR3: CSATKGVGTTDTQYF

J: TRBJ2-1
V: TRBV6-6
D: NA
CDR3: CASSYSWGGGYNEQFF

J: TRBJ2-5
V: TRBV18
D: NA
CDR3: CASSPTKGTQYF

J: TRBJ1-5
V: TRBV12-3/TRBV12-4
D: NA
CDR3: CASRGQLDQPQHF

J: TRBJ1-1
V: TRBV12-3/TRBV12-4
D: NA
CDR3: CASRGVSGTVGKAFF

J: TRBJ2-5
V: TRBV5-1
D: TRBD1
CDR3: CASSPTGGGETQYF

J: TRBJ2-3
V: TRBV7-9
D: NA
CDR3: CASSPPIAVTDTQYF

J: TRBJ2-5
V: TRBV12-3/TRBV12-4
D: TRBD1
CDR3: CASRGQGQETQYF

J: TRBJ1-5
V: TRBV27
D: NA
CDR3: CASSLSNQGHQPQHF

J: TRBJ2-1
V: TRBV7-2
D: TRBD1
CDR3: CASSTGQGNYNEQFF

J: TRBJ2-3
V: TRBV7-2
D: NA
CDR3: CASSLSLGSGFGDTQYF

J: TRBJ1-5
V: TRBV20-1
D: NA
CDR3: CSARDNGDTSQPQHF

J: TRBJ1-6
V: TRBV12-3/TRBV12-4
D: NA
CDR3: CASTKGSQSSPLHF

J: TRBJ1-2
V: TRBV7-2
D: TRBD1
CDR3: CASSPNRDRVRWYGYTF

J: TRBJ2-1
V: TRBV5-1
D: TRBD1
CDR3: CASSSWGQAYNEQFF

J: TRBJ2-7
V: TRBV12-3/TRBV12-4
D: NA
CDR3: CASSFSYEQYF

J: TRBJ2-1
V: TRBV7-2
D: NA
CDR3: CASLPSYNEQFF

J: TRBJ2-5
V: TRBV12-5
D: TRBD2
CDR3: CASGLERGGLETQYF

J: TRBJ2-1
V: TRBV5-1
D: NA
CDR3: CASSLEQGSHNEQFF

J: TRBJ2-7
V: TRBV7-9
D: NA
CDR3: CASSLADGSGYF

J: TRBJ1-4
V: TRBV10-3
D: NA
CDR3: CAISEPGTGEKLFF

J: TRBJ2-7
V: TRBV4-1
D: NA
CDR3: CASSQAEGLQAYEQYF

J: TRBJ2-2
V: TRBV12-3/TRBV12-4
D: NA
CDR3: CASSLGEGQNTGELFF

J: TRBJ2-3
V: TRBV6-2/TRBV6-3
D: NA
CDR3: CASSYRSTDTQYF

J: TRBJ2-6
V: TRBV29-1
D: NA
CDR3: CSVHGGAGANVLTF